The 26 T cell receptor beta chains in this list originate from one sample, sequenced in a study of T and B cells in COVID-19 patients. TRB rearrangements were amplified by multiplex PCR with BIOMED2 TRB-A/B primers. One entry per CDR3 protein, called by TCRdb with MiXCR from the multiplex PCR reads. The sample holds around 30,000 distinct CDR3 sequences, around a third seen once. From blood, about 240-500 ng of genomic DNA served as TRB template. Sequenced sample: blood. The origin of the receptors is a human donor who had recovered from COVID-19.

In this sample, this clonotype turned up many times. J is TRBJ1-6 and V is TRBV6-5; D remains unclear. V lost 5 bases and J lost 9, with 14 bases in between. The CDR3 is made up of 14 amino acids. CDR1 MNHEY and CDR2 SVGAGI come from the germline V gene. The DNA for the CDR3 is TGTGCCAGCAGTCCCCGGACTTTGGGTTCACCCCTCCACTTT. Translation gives CASSPRTLGSPLHF.

The table lists this clonotype with a few counts. The chain joins TRBV6-5 to TRBJ1-2, with 8 bases identical to TRBD1. CDR3 length: 16 amino acids. The junction had 4 bases not matched to a gene; V was cut back by 0 bases and J by 1 base. Germline V gene data show CDR1 as MNHEY and CDR2 as SVGAGI. CDR3 amino acids: CASSYSDRVFNYGYTF. As DNA, the CDR3 is TGTGCCAGCAGTTACTCGGACAGGGTCTTTAACTATGGCTACACCTTC.

This clonotype was detected only a few times. V is TRBV5-4 and J is TRBJ2-1, with 7 bases fitting TRBD2. This CDR3 has 15 residues. CDR1 and CDR2 from the germline V gene are SGHNT and YYREEE (reference sequence). J gave up 5 bases and V 4 bases, and 9 bases lay outside the gene matches. The CDR3 reads CASSPGGAGNNEQFF. CDR3 DNA: TGTGCCAGCAGCCCGGGGGGAGCGGGGAACAATGAGCAGTTCTTC. The whole variable domain, filled in from reference TRBV5-4 and TRBJ2-1, reads ETGVTQSPTHLIKTRGQQVTLRCSSQSGHNTVSWYQQALGQGPQFIFQYYREEENGRGNFPPRFSGLQFPNYSSELNVNALELDDSALYLCASSPGGAGNNEQFFGPGTRLTVL.

The rearrangement joins TRBV7-9 to TRBJ2-1, with a weak D call TRBD2 (7 bases). The germline V gene encodes CDR1 SEHNR and CDR2 FQNEAQ (reference sequence). This CDR3 region has 13 residues. The V gene lost 2 bases and the J gene lost 8 bases, with 10 bases spanning the gap. The CDR3 spells CASSLWGGDEQFF. The CDR3 nucleotides read TGTGCCAGCAGCTTATGGGGGGGCGATGAGCAGTTCTTC.

There are a few counts of this clonotype. This rearrangement joins TRBV27 to TRBJ1-5; 8 bases are shared with TRBD1. J lost 7 bases, V lost 6 bases, and 5 bases had no gene match. Germline assignment: CDR1 MNHEY and CDR2 SMNVEV (reference sequence). The CDR3 runs 13 residues. The CDR3 region is CASSDRGNQPQHF. The CDR3 DNA reads TGTGCCAGCAGCGACAGGGGAAACCAGCCCCAGCATTTT.

This clonotype is labeled medium-sized. J is TRBJ2-1 and V is TRBV19; 7 bases map to TRBD2. The CDR3 extends over 14 amino acids. Germline CDR1 reads LNHDA; CDR2 reads SQIVND (reference sequence). V shed 6 bases, J shed 3 bases, and the junction held 5 bases outside the gene matches. The chain's CDR3 is CASRDGGFYNEQFF. In DNA form, the CDR3 reads TGTGCCAGTAGGGACGGGGGGTTCTACAATGAGCAGTTCTTC.

The chain uses TRBV7-2 and TRBJ2-3; 9 bases agree with TRBD2. The length of the CDR3 is 22 residues. J gave up 2 bases and V 4 bases, and 25 bases lay outside the gene matches. Germline V gene data show CDR1 as SGHTA and CDR2 as FQGNSA. CDR3 nucleotide sequence: TGTGCCAGCAGCTCGGCGGGGGGGCCCGTCTTACGGTTGAGGAGCTCCACAGATACGCAGTATTTT. Protein product: CASSSAGGPVLRLRSSTDTQYF.

The V and J genes are TRBV7-2 and TRBJ2-7, with no clear D. Germline CDR1 SGHTA, CDR2 FQGNSA. The CDR3 covers 12 residues. V was cut by 4 bases and J by 8 bases, with 12 bases left in between. The CDR3 reads CASSSLGNQQYF. The CDR3 region has the DNA TGTGCCAGCAGCTCTTTGGGGAACCAGCAGTACTTC. The full variable domain, rest sourced from reference TRBV7-2 and TRBJ2-7, is GAGVSQSPSNKVTEKGKDVELRCDPISGHTALYWYRQSLGQGLEFLIYFQGNSAPDKSGLPSDRFSAERTGGSVSTLTIQRTQQEDSAVYLCASSSLGNQQYFGPGTRLTVT.

The gene calls are TRBV20-1 and TRBJ2-2, with TRBD2 identical over 7 bases. The V gene end was trimmed by 4 bases and the J gene end by 1 base; junction bases not matched to a gene: 3. Germline V gene data show CDR1 as DFQATT and CDR2 as SNEGSKA (reference sequence). The CDR3 runs to 14 residues. The CDR3 nucleotides are TGCAGTGCTAATCCTAGCGGGAACACCGGGGAGCTGTTTTTT. This sequence encodes CSANPSGNTGELFF.

The rearrangement joins TRBV6-5 to TRBJ1-4; D gene uncertain. Germline values: CDR1 MNHEY, CDR2 SVGAGI. The CDR3 is 14 amino acids. Trimming left V 2 bases short and J 7 bases short, with 11 bases between. The CDR3 sequence: CASSYGADTEKLFF. The CDR3 DNA reads TGTGCCAGCAGTTACGGCGCAGATACTGAAAAACTGTTTTTT.

This clonotype was observed at least ten times. The chain employs TRBV6-2 or TRBV6-3 and TRBJ2-3, with D possibly being TRBD2 (6 bases). Trimming took off 6 bases at V and 6 bases at J, with 16 bases between the two ends. The CDR3 spans 14 residues. Looked up from germline, CDR1 is MNHEY and CDR2 is SVGEGT. CDR3 DNA sequence: TGTGCCAGCAGCCTGGGACTCCCTTCGGATACGCAGTATTTT. Encoded protein: CASSLGLPSDTQYF.

About this clonotype itself: One end of the junction varies from germline; a read error may be responsible. The chain is built from TRBV7-7 and TRBJ2-2, with D tentatively TRBD1 or TRBD2 (6 bases each). CDR3 length equals 16 residues. Germline V gene sequence: CDR1 SSHAT, CDR2 FNYEAQ (reference sequence). CDR3 in amino acids: CASSLALWGATGELFF. CDR3 bases: TGTGCTAGCAGCTTAGCGTTGTGGGGGGCCACCGGGGAGCTGTTTTTT.

This rearrangement joins TRBV6-5 to TRBJ2-5; the match to TRBD1 covers 7 bases. The V and J ends lost 5 bases and 1 base, in that order; junction bases with no gene match: 7. In germline, CDR1 is MNHEY, CDR2 SVGAGI. This CDR3 contains 15 residues. The CDR3 loop reads CASSETGRLQETQYF. CDR3 bases: TGTGCCAGCAGTGAGACAGGGCGACTCCAAGAGACCCAGTACTTC.

The J gene is TRBJ2-5, the V gene TRBV28, with 7 bases fitting TRBD2. This CDR3 contains 14 residues. The J segment lost 4 bases and the V segment lost 7 bases, leaving 9 bases of the junction unmatched. The V gene's germline CDR1 is MDHEN and CDR2 SYDVKM. CDR3 coding DNA: TGTGCCAGCACCCCTCTGTGGGGGGGAGAGACCCAGTACTTC. This codes for CASTPLWGGETQYF.

The chain uses TRBV5-5 and TRBJ1-5, with D uncertain. CDR1 and CDR2 (germline): SGHKS, YYEKEE (reference sequence). Between the trimmed V and J ends, which lost 4 bases and 3 bases, there was a span of 11 bases. The CDR3 sequence is 14 residues long. As DNA, the CDR3 is TGTGCCAGCAGCCCCTCTGGGCTCAATCAGCCCCAGCATTTT. Its translation is CASSPSGLNQPQHF.

The CDR3 loop reads CASSGPLYRAGSNQPQHF. The CDR3 nucleotides read TGTGCCAGTAGTGGCCCCCTCTACAGGGCGGGAAGCAATCAGCCCCAGCATTTT. The chain uses TRBV19 and TRBJ1-5, with a weak D call TRBD1 (6 bases). This CDR3 is built from 18 residues. V lost 5 bases and J 1 base, leaving 21 bases between the germline ends. Germline V gene lookup returns CDR1 LNHDA and CDR2 SQIVND (reference sequence).

The chain is built from TRBV4-3 and TRBJ1-1, with D hard to call. CDR1 and CDR2 (germline): LGHNA, YSLEER. The CDR3 runs to 13 residues. V gave up 1 base and J gave up 11 bases, with 14 bases separating them. The CDR3 DNA follows: TGCGCCAGCAGCCAAGGCCTCCTAGCTGCGGCTTTCTTT. It yields the protein CASSQGLLAAAFF.

In DNA, the CDR3 is TGTGCCAGCAGCTTGGGGACAGGGTTTAACTATGGCTACACCTTC. This gives the protein CASSLGTGFNYGYTF. This rearrangement joins TRBV5-6 to TRBJ1-2; 8 bases map to TRBD1. The CDR3 is 15 residues long. Germline loops: CDR1 SGHDT, CDR2 YYEEEE. V lost 0 bases, J lost 1 base, and 2 bases stayed unmatched.

The V call is TRBV27, the J call TRBJ2-7; the D call may be TRBD1 or TRBD2 (5 bases each). Germline assignment: CDR1 MNHEY and CDR2 SMNVEV (reference sequence). The V and J ends lost 6 bases and 7 bases respectively, with 22 bases between them. The CDR3 contains 15 residues. The DNA for the CDR3 is TGTGCCAGCAGCTTAGGGGACGGACCGTTTCAGGAGCAGTACTTC. Amino acids: CASSLGDGPFQEQYF.

The V and J genes are TRBV24-1 and TRBJ2-3; perhaps TRBD1 as D (6 bases). The germline gives CDR1 KGHDR, CDR2 SFDVKD. V lost 5 bases and J lost 1, with 18 bases in between. The CDR3 loop spans 17 amino acids. The CDR3 DNA follows: TGTGCCACCAGTGCTCGGGACACTCTTCGAGGCACAGATACGCAGTATTTT. It encodes CATSARDTLRGTDTQYF.

This clonotype was observed a few times. This chain links TRBV13 with TRBJ1-1; no reliable D call. The CDR3 extends over 12 amino acids. Trimming removed 3 bases from V and 6 bases from J, with 8 bases in between. The germline gives CDR1 PRHDT, CDR2 FYEKMQ (reference sequence). The CDR3 spells CASSFLASEAFF. The CDR3 nucleotides read TGTGCCAGCAGCTTTTTGGCTTCTGAAGCTTTCTTT.

This clonotype was seen at least ten times. CDR3 sequence reads: CASSFFDGGELFF. CDR3 DNA sequence: TGTGCCAGCAGTTTCTTCGACGGCGGGGAGCTGTTTTTT. The chain joins TRBV27 to TRBJ2-2; D unclear. The CDR3 sequence is 13 residues long. V lost 3 bases and J 7 bases, leaving 9 bases between the germline ends. Germline V gives CDR1 MNHEY, CDR2 SMNVEV (reference sequence).

This CDR3 is CASSYAGVGGEQYF. The CDR3 DNA follows: TGCGCCAGCAGTTACGCGGGAGTTGGGGGCGAGCAGTACTTC. The rearrangement joins TRBV5-1 to TRBJ2-7; 7 bases fit TRBD2. The CDR3 consists of 14 residues. V lost 5 bases and J lost 6; bases outside the gene matches: 11. Germline V gene lookup returns CDR1 SGHRS and CDR2 YFSETQ. The full variable domain, with the rest looked up from reference TRBV5-1 and TRBJ2-7, is KAGVTQTPRYLIKTRGQQVTLSCSPISGHRSVSWYQQTPGQGLQFLFEYFSETQRNKGNFPGRFSGRQFSNSRSEMNVSTLELGDSALYLCASSYAGVGGEQYFGPGTRLTVT.

This chain joins TRBV24-1 and TRBJ1-4; 7 bases fit TRBD1. Germline V gene lookup returns CDR1 KGHDR and CDR2 SFDVKD. J gave up 0 bases and V 3 bases, and 0 bases lay outside the gene matches. This CDR3 comprises 15 residues. The CDR3 coding sequence is TGTGCCACCAGTGATACAGGGGCAACTAATGAAAAACTGTTTTTT. Translated, it gives CATSDTGATNEKLFF.

This clonotype was picked up many times. The chain is built from TRBV11-1 and TRBJ2-2; no clear D gene. Looked up from germline, CDR1 is SGHAT and CDR2 is FQDESV (reference sequence). The CDR3 covers 15 residues. Trimming took off 4 bases at V and 1 base at J, with 10 bases between the two ends. The CDR3 region has the DNA TGTGCCAGCAGCTCCTCAGCTGGGAACACCGGGGAGCTGTTTTTT. Translation: CASSSSAGNTGELFF.

In its sample, this clonotype is medium-sized. The chain has TRBV29-1 and TRBJ1-5, with TRBD1 as a possible D gene (6 bases). CDR1 is SQVTM, CDR2 ANQGSEA, per germline. Trimming took 7 bases from V and 3 from J, leaving 19 bases between them. The CDR3 covers 15 residues. CDR3 coding DNA: TGCAGCGCCAGAACAGGGAATGGGCTCAATCAGCCCCAGCATTTT. Translating it yields CSARTGNGLNQPQHF.